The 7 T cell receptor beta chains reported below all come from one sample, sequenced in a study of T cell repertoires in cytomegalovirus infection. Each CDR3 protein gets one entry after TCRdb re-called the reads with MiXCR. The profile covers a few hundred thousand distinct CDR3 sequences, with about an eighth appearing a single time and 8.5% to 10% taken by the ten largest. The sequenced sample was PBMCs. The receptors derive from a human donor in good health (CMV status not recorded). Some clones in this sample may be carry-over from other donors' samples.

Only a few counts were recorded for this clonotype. Here the CDR3 reads CASTMGTSAAGELFF. The CDR3 DNA is TGTGCCAGTACTATGGGGACTTCTGCCGCCGGGGAGCTGTTTTTT. J is TRBJ2-2 and V is TRBV6-1; TRBD2 might be the D (6 bases). Between the trimmed V and J ends, which lost 9 bases and 6 bases, there was a span of 20 bases. The CDR3 has 15 residues. Looked up from germline, CDR1 is MNHNS and CDR2 is SASEGT.

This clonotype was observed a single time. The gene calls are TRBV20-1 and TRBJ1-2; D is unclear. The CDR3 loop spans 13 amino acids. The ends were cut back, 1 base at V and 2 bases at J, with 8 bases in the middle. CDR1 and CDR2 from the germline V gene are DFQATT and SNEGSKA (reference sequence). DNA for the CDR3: TGCAGTGCTAGAGCAGGTGACAACTATGGCTACACCTTC. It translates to CSARAGDNYGYTF.

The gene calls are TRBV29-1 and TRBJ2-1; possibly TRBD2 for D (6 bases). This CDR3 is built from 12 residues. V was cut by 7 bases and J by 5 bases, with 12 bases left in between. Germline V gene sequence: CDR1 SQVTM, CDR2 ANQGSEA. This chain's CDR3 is CSAGRGDNEQFF. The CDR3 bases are TGCAGCGCGGGTCGCGGGGACAATGAGCAGTTCTTC.

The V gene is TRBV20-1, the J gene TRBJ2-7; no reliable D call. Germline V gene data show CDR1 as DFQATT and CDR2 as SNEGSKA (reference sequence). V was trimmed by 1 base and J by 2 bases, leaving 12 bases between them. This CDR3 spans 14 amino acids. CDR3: CSARALVGTYEQYF. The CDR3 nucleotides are TGCAGTGCTAGAGCATTAGTGGGCACCTACGAGCAGTACTTC.

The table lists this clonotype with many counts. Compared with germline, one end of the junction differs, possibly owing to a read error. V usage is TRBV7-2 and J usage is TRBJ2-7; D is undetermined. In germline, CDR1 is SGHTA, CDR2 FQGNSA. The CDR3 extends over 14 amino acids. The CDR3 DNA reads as TGTGCCAGCACCTTAGCCGGCCCGGGCCGGGAGCAGTACTTC. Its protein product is CASTLAGPGREQYF.

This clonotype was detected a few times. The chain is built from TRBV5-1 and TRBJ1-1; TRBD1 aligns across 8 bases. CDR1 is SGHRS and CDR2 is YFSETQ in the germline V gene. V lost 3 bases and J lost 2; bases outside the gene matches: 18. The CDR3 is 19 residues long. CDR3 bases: TGCGCCAGCAGCTCGGCCGACAGGGGAGGTTGGTCGGCAAACACTGAAGCTTTCTTT. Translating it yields CASSSADRGGWSANTEAFF.

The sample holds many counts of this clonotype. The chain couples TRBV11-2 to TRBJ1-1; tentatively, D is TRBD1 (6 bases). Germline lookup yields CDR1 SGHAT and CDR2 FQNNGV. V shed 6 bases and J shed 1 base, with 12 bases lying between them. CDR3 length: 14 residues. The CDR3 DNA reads TGTGCCAGCAGTTCCAGGGGCCCGAACACTGAAGCTTTCTTT. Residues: CASSSRGPNTEAFF.